This T cell receptor (beta chain) was recorded in a study of blood T cells in healthy people across ages. Study background: When template switching was applied, about one barcoded beta molecule was captured per two T cells.

This clonotype has more than one count but fewer than ten. Primed by a sample-barcoded 5' primer and a J-beta primer mix, a second PCR proceeded for 7 to 11 cycles. A minimum of 3 million CDR3-containing paired-end reads was obtained for each sample. TCRdb reanalysed the 5' RACE reads using MiXCR and keeps one entry per CDR3 protein. The sample includes around 990,000 distinct CDR3 sequences, approximately 25% of them seen just once. Trimming shortened V by 1 base and J by 2 bases, and 7 bases separated the two germline ends. CDR1 and CDR2 from the germline V gene are SGHTA and FQGNSA. CDR3 length equals 14 residues. This sample was shared with a second study, whose subject was T cells of mothers and their children.

This TCR was recovered from a girl aged 2-15 years in good health. This chain uses TRBV7-2 with TRBJ2-3; D is unclear. The sample consisted of blood. The CDR3 nucleotides are TGTGCCAGCAGCTTAGAACTATACACAGATACGCAGTATTTT. Its protein product is CASSLELYTDTQYF. Looking up the rest from reference TRBV7-2 and TRBJ2-3 gives the full variable domain: GAGVSQSPSNKVTEKGKDVELRCDPISGHTALYWYRQSLGQGLEFLIYFQGNSAPDKSGLPSDRFSAERTGGSVSTLTIQRTQQEDSAVYLCASSLELYTDTQYFGPGTRLTVL.